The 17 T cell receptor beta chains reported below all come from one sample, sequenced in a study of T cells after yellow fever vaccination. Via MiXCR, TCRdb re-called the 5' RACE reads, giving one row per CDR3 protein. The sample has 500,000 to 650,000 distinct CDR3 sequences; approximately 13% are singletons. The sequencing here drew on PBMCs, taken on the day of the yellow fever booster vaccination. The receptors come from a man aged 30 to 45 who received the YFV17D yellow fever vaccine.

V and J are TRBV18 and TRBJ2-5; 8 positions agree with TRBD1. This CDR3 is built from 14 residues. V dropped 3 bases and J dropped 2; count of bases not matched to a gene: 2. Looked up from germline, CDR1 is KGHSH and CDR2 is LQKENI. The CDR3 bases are TGTGCCAGCTCACCCTGGGACAGGCAAGAGACCCAGTACTTC. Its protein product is CASSPWDRQETQYF.

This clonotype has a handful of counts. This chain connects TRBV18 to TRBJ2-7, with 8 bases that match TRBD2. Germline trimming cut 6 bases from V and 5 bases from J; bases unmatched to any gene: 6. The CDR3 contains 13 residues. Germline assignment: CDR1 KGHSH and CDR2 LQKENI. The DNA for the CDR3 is TGTGCCAGCTCCCGGGGGGGGGATGACGAGCAGTACTTC. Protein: CASSRGGDDEQYF.

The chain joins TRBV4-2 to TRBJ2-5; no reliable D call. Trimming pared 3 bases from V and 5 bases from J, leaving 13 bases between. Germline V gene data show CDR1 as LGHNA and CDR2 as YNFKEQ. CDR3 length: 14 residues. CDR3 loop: CASSHIGPRETQYF. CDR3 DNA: TGTGCCAGCAGCCATATAGGGCCCAGGGAGACCCAGTACTTC.

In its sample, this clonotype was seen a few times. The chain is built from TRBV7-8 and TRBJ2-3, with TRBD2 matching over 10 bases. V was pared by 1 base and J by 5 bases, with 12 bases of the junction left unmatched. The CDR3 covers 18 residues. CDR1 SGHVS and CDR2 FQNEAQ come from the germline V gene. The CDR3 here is CASSLGPRRASGGDTQYF. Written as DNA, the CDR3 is TGTGCCAGCAGCTTAGGTCCCCGCCGGGCTAGCGGGGGAGATACGCAGTATTTT. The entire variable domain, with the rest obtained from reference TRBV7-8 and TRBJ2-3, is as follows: GAGVSQSPRYKVAKRGQDVALRCDPISGHVSLFWYQQALGQGPEFLTYFQNEAQLDKSGLPSDRFFAERPEGSVSTLKIQRTQQEDSAVYLCASSLGPRRASGGDTQYFGPGTRLTVL.

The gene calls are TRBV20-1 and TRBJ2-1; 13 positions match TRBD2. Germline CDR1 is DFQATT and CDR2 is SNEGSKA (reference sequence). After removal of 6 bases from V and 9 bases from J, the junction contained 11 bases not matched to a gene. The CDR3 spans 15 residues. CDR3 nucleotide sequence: TGCAGTGCCAAGGGCGGGACTAGCGGGATTCTTGAGCAGTTCTTC. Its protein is CSAKGGTSGILEQFF.

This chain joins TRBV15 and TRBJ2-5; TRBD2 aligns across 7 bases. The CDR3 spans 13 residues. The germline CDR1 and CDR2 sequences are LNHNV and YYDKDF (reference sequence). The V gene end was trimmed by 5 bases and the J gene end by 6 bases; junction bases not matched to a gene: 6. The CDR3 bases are TGTGCCACCAGCGGCGGACTAGTGAAGACCCAGTACTTC. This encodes CATSGGLVKTQYF.

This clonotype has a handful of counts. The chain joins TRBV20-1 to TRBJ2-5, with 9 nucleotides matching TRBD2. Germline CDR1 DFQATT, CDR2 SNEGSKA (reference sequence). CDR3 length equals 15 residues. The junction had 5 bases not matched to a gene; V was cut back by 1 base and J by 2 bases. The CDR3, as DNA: TGCAGTGCTAGAGTAACTAGCGGGTTTCAAGAGACCCAGTACTTC. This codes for CSARVTSGFQETQYF.

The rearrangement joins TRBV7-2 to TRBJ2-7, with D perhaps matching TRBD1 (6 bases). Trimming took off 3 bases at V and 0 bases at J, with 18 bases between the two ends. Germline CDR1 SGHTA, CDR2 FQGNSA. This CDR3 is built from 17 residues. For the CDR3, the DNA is TGTGCCAGCAGCTTTTCCAGGGGATCTACTAGCTCCTACGAGCAGTACTTC. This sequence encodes CASSFSRGSTSSYEQYF. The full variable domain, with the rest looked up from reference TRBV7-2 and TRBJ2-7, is GAGVSQSPSNKVTEKGKDVELRCDPISGHTALYWYRQSLGQGLEFLIYFQGNSAPDKSGLPSDRFSAERTGGSVSTLTIQRTQQEDSAVYLCASSFSRGSTSSYEQYFGPGTRLTVT.

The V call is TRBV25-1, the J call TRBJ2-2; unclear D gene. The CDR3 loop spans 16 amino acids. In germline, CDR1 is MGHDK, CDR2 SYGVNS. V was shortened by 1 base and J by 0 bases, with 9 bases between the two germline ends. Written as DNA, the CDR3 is TGTGCCAGCAGTGAATTCCGGAGTACGAACACCGGGGAGCTGTTTTTT. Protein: CASSEFRSTNTGELFF.

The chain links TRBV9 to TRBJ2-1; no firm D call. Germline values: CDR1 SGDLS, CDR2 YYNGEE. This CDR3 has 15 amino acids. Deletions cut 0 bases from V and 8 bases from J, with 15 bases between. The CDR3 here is CASSVAPGPGDEQFF. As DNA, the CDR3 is TGTGCCAGCAGCGTAGCCCCAGGCCCGGGCGATGAGCAGTTCTTC.

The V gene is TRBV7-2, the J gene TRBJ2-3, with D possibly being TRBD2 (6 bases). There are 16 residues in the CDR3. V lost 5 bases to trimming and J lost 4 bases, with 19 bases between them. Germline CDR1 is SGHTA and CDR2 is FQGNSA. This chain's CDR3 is CASSPQGVGSADTQYF. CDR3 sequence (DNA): TGTGCCAGCAGCCCGCAGGGCGTCGGGAGTGCAGATACGCAGTATTTT.

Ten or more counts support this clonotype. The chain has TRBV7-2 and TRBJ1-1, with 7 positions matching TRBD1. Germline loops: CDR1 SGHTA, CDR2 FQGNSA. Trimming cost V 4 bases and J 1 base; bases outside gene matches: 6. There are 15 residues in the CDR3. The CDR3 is CASSSDRVPNTEAFF. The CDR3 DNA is TGTGCCAGCAGCTCAGACAGGGTCCCGAACACTGAAGCTTTCTTT. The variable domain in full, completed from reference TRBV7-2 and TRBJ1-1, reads GAGVSQSPSNKVTEKGKDVELRCDPISGHTALYWYRQSLGQGLEFLIYFQGNSAPDKSGLPSDRFSAERTGGSVSTLTIQRTQQEDSAVYLCASSSDRVPNTEAFFGQGTRLTVV.

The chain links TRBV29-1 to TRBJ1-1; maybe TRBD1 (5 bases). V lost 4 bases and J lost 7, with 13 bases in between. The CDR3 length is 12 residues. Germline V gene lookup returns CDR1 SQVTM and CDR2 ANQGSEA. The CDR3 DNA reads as TGCAGCGTTGTTTGGGGACTGAGTGAAGCTTTCTTT. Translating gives CSVVWGLSEAFF.

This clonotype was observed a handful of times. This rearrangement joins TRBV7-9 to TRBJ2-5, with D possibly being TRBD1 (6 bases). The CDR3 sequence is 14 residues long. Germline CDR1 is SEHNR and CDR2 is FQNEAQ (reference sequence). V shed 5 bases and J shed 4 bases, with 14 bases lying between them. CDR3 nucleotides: TGTGCCAGCAGCGATTACAGGGCCGGAGAGACCCAGTACTTC. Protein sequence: CASSDYRAGETQYF. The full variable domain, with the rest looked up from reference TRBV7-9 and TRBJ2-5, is DTGVSQNPRHKITKRGQNVTFRCDPISEHNRLYWYRQTLGQGPEFLTYFQNEAQLEKSRLLSDRFSAERPKGSFSTLEIQRTEQGDSAMYLCASSDYRAGETQYFGPGTRLLVL.

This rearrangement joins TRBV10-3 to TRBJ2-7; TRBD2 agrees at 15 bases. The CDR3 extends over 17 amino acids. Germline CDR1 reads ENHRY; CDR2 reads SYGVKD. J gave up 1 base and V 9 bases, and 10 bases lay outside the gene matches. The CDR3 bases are TGTGCCATTATCAGGTGGGGACTAGCGGGAGGTTCCTACGAGCAGTACTTC. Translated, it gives CAIIRWGLAGGSYEQYF.

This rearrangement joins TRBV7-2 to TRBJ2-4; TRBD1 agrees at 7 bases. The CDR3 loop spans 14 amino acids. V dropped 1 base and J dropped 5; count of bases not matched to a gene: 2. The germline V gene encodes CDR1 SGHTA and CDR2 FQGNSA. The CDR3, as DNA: TGTGCCAGCAGCTTAGGAGGGACAGAAAACATTCAGTACTTC. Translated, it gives CASSLGGTENIQYF.

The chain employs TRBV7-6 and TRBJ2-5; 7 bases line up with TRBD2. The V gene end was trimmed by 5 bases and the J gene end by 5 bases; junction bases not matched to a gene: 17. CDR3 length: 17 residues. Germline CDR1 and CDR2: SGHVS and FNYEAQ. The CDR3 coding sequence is TGTGCCAGCAGCCCCCGCTTGGGGGGGGAGGGCCTGGAGACCCAGTACTTC. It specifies CASSPRLGGEGLETQYF.